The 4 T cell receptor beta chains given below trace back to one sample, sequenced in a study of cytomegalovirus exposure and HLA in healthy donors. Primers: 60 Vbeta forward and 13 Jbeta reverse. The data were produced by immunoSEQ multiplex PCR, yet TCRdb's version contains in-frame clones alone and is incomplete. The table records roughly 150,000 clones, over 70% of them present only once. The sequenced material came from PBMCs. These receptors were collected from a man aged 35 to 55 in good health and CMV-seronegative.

CDR3 in amino acids: CASSWDRDCDRYF. The CDR3 bases are TGTGCCAGCAGCTGGGACAGGGACTGTGATAGGTATTTT. The chain has TRBV7-2 and TRBJ2-3; 9 nucleotides line up with TRBD1. V trimming: 4 bases; J trimming: 14 bases; junction bases outside the gene matches: 10. Germline V CDR1 and CDR2: SGHTA, FQGNSA. This CDR3 has 13 residues.

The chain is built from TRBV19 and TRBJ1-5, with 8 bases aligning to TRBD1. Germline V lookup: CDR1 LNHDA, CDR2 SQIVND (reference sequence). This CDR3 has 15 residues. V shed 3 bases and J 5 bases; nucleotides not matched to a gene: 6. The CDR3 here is CASSIGQGSHQPQHF. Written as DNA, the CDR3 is TGTGCCAGTAGTATTGGACAGGGTTCCCATCAGCCCCAGCATTTT.

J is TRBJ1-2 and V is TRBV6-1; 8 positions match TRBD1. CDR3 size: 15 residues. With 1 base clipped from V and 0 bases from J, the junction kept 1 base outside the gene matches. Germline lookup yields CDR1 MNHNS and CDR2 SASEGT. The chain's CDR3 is CASSEGTGPNYGYTF. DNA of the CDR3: TGTGCCAGCAGTGAAGGGACAGGGCCTAACTATGGCTACACCTTC.

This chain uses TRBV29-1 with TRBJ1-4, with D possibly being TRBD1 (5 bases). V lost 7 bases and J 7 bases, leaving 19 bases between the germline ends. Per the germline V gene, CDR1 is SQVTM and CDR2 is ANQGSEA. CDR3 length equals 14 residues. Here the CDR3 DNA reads TGCAGCGCCGGGACGGGGGTCGGGGGTGAAAAACTGTTTTTT. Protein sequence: CSAGTGVGGEKLFF.